This T cell receptor (beta chain) was captured in a study of T cells in Graves' hyperthyroidism and ophthalmopathy. The V gene's germline CDR1 is SEHNR and CDR2 FQNEAQ (reference sequence). The CDR3 has 12 amino acids. V dropped 8 bases and J dropped 7; count of bases not matched to a gene: 2. Amplification of TCR beta CDR3 regions used RNA as the template. The HTBI set primed first-round TCR CDR3 RT-PCR. In TCRdb, the multiplex PCR reads were re-called with MiXCR into one record per CDR3 protein. In the table there are some 600,000 distinct CDR3 sequences, about 15% of which are singletons. This chain connects TRBV7-9 to TRBJ2-5; 12 nucleotides agree with TRBD2. Sequences were obtained from blood. The source of this sequence is a woman between 25 and 40 years old with Graves' hyperthyroidism that later progressed to Graves' ophthalmopathy. The CDR3 sequence is CASSGLAGTQYF. Written as DNA, the CDR3 is TGTGCCAGCTCGGGACTAGCGGGGACCCAGTACTTC. Based on the CDR3 plus reference TRBV7-9 and TRBJ2-5, the full variable domain is DTGVSQNPRHKITKRGQNVTFRCDPISEHNRLYWYRQTLGQGPEFLTYFQNEAQLEKSRLLSDRFSAERPKGSFSTLEIQRTEQGDSAMYLCASSGLAGTQYFGPGTRLLVL.